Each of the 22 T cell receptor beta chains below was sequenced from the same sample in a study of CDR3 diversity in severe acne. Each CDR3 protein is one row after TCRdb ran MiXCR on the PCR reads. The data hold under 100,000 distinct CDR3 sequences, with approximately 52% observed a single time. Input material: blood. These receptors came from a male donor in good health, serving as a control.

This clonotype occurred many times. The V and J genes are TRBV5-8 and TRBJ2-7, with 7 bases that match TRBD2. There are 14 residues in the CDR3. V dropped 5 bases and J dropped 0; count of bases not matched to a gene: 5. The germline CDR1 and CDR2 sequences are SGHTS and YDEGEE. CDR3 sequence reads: CASSREALSYEQYF. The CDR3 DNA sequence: TGTGCCAGCAGTCGGGAGGCCCTCTCCTACGAGCAGTACTTC.

This chain's CDR3 is CASSLEQGARDTEAFF. The CDR3 DNA is TGCGCCAGCAGCTTGGAACAGGGGGCTCGCGACACTGAAGCTTTCTTT. The chain links TRBV5-1 to TRBJ1-1; 9 bases line up with TRBD1. The CDR3 covers 16 residues. Germline V gene sequence: CDR1 SGHRS, CDR2 YFSETQ. The V segment lost 0 bases and the J segment 3 bases; nucleotides outside the gene matches: 6.

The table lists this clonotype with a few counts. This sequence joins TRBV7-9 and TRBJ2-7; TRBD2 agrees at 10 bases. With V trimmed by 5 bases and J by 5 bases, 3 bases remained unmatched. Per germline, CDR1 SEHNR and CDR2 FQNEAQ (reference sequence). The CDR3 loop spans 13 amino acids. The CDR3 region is CASSEGTSDEQYF. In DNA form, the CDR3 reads TGTGCCAGCAGCGAAGGGACTAGCGACGAGCAGTACTTC.

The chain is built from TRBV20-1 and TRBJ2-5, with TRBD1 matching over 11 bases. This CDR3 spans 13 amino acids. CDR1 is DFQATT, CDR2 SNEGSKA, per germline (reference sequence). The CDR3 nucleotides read TGCAGAGGGACAGGGGGGATCCAAGAGACCCAGTACTTC. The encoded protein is CRGTGGIQETQYF.

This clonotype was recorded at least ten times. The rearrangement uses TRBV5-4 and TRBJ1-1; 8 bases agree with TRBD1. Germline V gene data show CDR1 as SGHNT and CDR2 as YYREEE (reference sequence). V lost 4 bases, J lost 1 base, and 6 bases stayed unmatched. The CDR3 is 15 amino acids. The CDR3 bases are TGTGCCAGCAGCACCCGACAGGGGCCGAACACTGAAGCTTTCTTT. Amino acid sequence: CASSTRQGPNTEAFF.

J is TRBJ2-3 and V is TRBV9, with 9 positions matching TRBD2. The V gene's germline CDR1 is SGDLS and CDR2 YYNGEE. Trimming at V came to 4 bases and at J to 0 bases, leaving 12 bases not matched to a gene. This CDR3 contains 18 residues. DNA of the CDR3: TGTGCCAGCAGCTCCTCCGCTAGCGGGGCCCCTAGCACAGATACGCAGTATTTT. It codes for CASSSSASGAPSTDTQYF.

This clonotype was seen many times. The CDR3 region is CASSPAGLAGSTDTQYF. CDR3 in DNA: TGCGCCAGCAGCCCAGCAGGACTAGCGGGCTCCACAGATACGCAGTATTTT. The V call is TRBV5-1, the J call TRBJ2-3, with 11 bases that match TRBD2. Unmatched junction bases numbered 9, after V lost 4 bases and J lost 2 bases. The CDR3 totals 17 residues. Germline assignment: CDR1 SGHRS and CDR2 YFSETQ.

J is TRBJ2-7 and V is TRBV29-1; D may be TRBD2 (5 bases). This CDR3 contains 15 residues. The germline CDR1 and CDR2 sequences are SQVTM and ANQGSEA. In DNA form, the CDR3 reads TGCGGCCACAGAGGATCGGTGGGAGAGCGGTACGAGCAGTACTTC. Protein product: CGHRGSVGERYEQYF.

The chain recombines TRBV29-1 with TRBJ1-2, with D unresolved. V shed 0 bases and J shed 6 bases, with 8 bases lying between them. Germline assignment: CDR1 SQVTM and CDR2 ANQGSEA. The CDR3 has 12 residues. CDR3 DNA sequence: TGCAGCGTTGAAGAAGTGCGAAATGGCTACACCTTC. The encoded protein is CSVEEVRNGYTF.

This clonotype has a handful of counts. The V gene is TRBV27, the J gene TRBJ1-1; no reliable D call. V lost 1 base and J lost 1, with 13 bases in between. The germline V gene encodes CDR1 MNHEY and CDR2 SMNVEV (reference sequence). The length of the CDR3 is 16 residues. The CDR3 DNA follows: TGTGCCAGCAGTTTATACCCCGGACGAGAGAACACTGAAGCTTTCTTT. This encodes CASSLYPGRENTEAFF.

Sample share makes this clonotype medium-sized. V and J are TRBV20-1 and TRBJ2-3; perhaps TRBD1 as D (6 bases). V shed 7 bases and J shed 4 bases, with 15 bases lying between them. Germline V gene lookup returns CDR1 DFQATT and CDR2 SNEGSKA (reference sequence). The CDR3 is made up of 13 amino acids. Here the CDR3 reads CSGGLDGPDTQYF. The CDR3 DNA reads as TGCAGTGGGGGGCTAGACGGCCCAGATACGCAGTATTTT.

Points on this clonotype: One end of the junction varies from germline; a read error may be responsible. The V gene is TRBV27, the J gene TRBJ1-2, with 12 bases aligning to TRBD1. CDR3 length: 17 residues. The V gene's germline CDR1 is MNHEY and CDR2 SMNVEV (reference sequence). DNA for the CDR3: TGTGCCAGCAGTTTATTGGGACAGGGGGCCCTAAACTATGGCTATACCTTC. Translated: CASSLLGQGALNYGYTF.

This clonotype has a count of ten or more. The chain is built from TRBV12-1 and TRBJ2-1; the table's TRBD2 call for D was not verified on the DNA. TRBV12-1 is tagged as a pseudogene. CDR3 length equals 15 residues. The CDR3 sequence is CASSFAREATNEQFF. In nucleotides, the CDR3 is TGTGCCAGCAGCTTTGCGCGGGAGGCTACCAATGAGCAGTTCTTC.

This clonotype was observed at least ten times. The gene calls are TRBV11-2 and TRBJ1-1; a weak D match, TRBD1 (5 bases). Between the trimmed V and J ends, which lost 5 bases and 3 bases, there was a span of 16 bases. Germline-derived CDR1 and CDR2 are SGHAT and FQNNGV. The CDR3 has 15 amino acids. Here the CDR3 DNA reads TGTGCCAGCAGCGGAAGGTTGGGGGGGGACACTGAAGCTTTCTTT. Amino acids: CASSGRLGGDTEAFF. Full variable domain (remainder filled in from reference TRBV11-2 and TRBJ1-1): EAGVAQSPRYKIIEKRQSVAFWCNPISGHATLYWYQQILGQGPKLLIQFQNNGVVDDSQLPKDRFSAERLKGVDSTLKIQPAKLEDSAVYLCASSGRLGGDTEAFFGQGTRLTVV.

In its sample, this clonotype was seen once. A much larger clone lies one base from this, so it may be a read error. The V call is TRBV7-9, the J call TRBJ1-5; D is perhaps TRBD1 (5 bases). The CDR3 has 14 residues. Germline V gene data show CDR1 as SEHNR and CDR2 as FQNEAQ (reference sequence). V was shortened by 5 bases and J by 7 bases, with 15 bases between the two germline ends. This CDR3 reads CASSGGGGDQPQHF. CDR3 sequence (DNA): TGTGCCAGCAGCGGGGGGGGGGGGGACCAGCCCCAGCATTTT.

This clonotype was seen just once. CDR3 coding DNA: TGCAGCGTCCTCGGGGCGGGGGGACGGTACAATGAGCAGTTCTTC. It codes for CSVLGAGGRYNEQFF. The chain employs TRBV29-1 and TRBJ2-1; TRBD2 agrees at 8 bases. After removal of 6 bases from V and 4 bases from J, the junction contained 11 bases not matched to a gene. Per the germline V gene, CDR1 is SQVTM and CDR2 is ANQGSEA. The CDR3 contains 15 residues.

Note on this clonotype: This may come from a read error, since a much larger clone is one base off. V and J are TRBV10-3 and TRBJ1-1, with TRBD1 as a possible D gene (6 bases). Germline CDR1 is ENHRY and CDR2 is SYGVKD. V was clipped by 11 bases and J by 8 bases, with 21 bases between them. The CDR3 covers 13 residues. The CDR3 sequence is CAGRGGIVREAFF. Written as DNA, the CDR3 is TGTGCCGGCAGGGGAGGAATTGTCAGGGAAGCTTTCTTT.

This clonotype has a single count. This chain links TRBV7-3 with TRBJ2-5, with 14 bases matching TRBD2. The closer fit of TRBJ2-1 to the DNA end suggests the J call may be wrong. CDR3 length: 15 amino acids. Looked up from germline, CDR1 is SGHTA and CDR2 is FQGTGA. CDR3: CASAGLAGGYNEQFF. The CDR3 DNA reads TGTGCCAGCGCCGGACTAGCGGGGGGCTACAATGAGCAGTTCTTC.

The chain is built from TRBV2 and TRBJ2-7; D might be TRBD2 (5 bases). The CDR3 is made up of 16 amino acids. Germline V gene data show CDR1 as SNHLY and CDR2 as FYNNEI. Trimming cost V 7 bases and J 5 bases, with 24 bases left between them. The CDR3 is CASITTNAGIRNEQYF. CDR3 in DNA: TGTGCCAGCATTACCACCAACGCCGGGATTCGGAACGAGCAGTACTTC.

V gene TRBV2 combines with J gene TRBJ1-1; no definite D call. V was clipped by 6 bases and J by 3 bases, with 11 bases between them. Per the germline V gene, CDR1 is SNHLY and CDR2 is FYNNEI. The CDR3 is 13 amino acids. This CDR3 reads CASSPWGDTEAFF. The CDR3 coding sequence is TGTGCCAGCAGCCCTTGGGGAGACACTGAAGCTTTCTTT.

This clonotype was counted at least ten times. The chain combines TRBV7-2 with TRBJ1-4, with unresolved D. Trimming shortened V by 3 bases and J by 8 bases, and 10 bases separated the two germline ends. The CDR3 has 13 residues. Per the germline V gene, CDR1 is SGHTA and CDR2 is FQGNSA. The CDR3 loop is CASSFRGEEKLFF. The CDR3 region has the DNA TGTGCCAGCAGCTTCCGGGGTGAAGAAAAACTGTTTTTT.

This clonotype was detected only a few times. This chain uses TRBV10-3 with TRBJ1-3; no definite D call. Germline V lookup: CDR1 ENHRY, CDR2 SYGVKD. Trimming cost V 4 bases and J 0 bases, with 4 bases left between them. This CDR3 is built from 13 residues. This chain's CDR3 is CAISGGSGNTIYF. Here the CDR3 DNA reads TGTGCCATCAGTGGGGGCTCTGGAAACACCATATATTTT.